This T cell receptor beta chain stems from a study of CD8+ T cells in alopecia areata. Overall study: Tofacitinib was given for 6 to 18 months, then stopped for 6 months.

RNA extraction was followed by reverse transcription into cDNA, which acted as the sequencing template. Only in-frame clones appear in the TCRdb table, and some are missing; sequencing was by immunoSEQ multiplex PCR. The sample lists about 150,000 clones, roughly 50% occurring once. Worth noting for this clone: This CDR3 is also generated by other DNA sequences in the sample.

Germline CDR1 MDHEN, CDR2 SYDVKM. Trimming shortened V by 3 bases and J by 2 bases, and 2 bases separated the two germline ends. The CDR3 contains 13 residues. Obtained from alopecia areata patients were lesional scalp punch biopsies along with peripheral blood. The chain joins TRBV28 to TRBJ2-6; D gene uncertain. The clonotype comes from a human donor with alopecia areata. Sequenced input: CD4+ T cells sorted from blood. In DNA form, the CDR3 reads TGTGCCAGCAGTTTTCCTGGGGCCAACGTCCTGACTTTC. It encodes CASSFPGANVLTF.